This T cell receptor beta chain stems from a study of cytomegalovirus exposure and HLA in healthy donors. Study details: The 120 validation repertoires matched the 666 first-cohort repertoires in platform, a later analysis reported.

The germline V and J ends were trimmed by 0 bases and 3 bases, with 11 bases remaining between them. The length of the CDR3 is 15 residues. Germline CDR1 reads SEHNR; CDR2 reads FQNEAQ (reference sequence). Broader study findings: Most TCR sequences were rare, but some public TCRs occurred in many donors. The classifier was said to identify cytomegalovirus status with high specificity and sensitivity.

This table comes from immunoSEQ multiplex PCR, and its TCRdb copy is limited to in-frame clones, with some not included. The sample holds about 260,000 clones, roughly 91% seen once. Of note for this clone: As yet, its antigen is unknown.

V usage is TRBV7-9 and J usage is TRBJ1-2, with unresolved D. The TCR was taken from a woman aged 25 to 45 in good health and CMV-seronegative. Sequencing was done on a sample of PBMCs. The chain's CDR3 is CASSLASGSDYGYTF. In DNA form, the CDR3 reads TGTGCCAGCAGCTTAGCGAGCGGGTCAGACTATGGCTACACCTTC. The variable domain in full, with the rest retrieved from reference TRBV7-9 and TRBJ1-2, is DTGVSQNPRHKITKRGQNVTFRCDPISEHNRLYWYRQTLGQGPEFLTYFQNEAQLEKSRLLSDRFSAERPKGSFSTLEIQRTEQGDSAMYLCASSLASGSDYGYTFGSGTRLTVV.